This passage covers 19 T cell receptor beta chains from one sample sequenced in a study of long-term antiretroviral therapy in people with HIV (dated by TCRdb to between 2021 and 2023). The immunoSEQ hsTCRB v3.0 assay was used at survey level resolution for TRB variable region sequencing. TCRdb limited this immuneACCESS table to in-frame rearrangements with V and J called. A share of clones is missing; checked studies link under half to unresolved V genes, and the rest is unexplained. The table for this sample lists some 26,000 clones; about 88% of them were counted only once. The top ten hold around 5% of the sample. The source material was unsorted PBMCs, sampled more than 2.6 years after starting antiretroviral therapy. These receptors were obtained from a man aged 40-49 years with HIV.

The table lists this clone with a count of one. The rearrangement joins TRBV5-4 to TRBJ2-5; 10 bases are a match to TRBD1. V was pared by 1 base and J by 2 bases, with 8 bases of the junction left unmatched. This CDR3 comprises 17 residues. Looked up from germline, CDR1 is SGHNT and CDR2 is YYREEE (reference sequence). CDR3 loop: CASSLRDRGVIQETQYF. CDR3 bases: TGTGCCAGCAGCTTGAGGGACAGGGGCGTTATTCAAGAGACCCAGTACTTC.

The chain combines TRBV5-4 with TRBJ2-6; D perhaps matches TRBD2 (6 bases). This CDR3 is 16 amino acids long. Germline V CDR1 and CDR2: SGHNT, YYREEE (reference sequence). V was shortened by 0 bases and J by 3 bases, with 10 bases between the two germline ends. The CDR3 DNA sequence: TGTGCCAGCAGCTTGGCCCAGGGAGGTGGGGCCAACGTCCTGACTTTC. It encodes CASSLAQGGGANVLTF.

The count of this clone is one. This chain's CDR3 is CASRRRGLNTEAFF. CDR3 bases: TGTGCCAGCAGGCGCAGGGGGCTGAACACTGAAGCTTTCTTT. The chain recombines TRBV2 with TRBJ1-1; 8 positions match TRBD1. CDR3 length: 14 amino acids. The V gene's germline CDR1 is SNHLY and CDR2 FYNNEI. With V trimmed by 6 bases and J by 0 bases, 3 bases remained unmatched.

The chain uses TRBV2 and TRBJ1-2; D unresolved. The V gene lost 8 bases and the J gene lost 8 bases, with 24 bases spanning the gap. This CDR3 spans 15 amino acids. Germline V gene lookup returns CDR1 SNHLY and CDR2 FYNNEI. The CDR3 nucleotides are TGTGCCAGCCGAGAAGGGTCTATAACAATGGGGGGCTACACCTTC. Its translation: CASREGSITMGGYTF.

The CDR3 is CASSQRTGDYNEQFF. CDR3 coding DNA: TGCGCCAGCAGCCAAAGGACAGGGGATTACAATGAGCAGTTCTTC. The chain employs TRBV4-1 and TRBJ2-1; TRBD1 aligns across 9 bases. Germline CDR1 and CDR2: MGHRA and YSYEKL. V lost 2 bases to trimming and J lost 4 bases; unmatched junction nucleotides: 3. The CDR3 totals 15 residues.

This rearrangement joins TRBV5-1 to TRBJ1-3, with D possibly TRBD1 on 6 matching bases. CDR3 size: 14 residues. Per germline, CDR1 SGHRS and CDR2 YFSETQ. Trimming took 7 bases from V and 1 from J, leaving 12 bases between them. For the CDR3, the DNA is TGCGCCAGCGGGGGCAGGGAATCTGGAAACACCATATATTTT. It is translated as CASGGRESGNTIYF.

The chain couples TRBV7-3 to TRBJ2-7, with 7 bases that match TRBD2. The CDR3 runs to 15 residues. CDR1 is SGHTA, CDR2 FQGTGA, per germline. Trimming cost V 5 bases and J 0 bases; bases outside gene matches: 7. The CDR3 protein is CASSPTGGSSYEQYF. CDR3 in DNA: TGTGCCAGCAGCCCGACGGGGGGAAGCTCCTACGAGCAGTACTTC. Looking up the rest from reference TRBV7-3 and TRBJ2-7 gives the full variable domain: GAGVSQTPSNKVTEKGKYVELRCDPISGHTALYWYRQSLGQGPEFLIYFQGTGAADDSGLPNDRFFAVRPEGSVSTLKIQRTERGDSAVYLCASSPTGGSSYEQYFGPGTRLTVT.

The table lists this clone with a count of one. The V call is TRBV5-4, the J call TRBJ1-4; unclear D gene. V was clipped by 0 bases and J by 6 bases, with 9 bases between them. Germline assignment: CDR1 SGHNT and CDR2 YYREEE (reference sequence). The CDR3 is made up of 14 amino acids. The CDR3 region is CASSLGGGDEKLFF. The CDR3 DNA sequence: TGTGCCAGCAGCTTGGGCGGTGGGGATGAAAAACTGTTTTTT.

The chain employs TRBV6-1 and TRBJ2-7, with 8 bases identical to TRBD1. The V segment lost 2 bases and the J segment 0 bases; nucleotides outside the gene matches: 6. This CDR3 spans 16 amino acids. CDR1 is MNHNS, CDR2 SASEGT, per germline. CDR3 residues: CASSETGTGLSYEQYF. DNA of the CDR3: TGTGCCAGCAGTGAAACCGGGACAGGCCTCTCCTACGAGCAGTACTTC.

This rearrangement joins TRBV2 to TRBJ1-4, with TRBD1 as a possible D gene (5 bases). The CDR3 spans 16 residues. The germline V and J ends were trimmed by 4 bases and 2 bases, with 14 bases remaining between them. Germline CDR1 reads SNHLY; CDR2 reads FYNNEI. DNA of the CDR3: TGTGCCAGCAGTGTATACGGGTGGGGCACTAATGAAAAACTGTTTTTT. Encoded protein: CASSVYGWGTNEKLFF.

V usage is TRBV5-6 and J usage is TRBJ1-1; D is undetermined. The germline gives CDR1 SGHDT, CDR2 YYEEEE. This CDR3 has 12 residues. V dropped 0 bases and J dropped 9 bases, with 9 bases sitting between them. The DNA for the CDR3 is TGTGCCAGCAGCTTGGAATTTGATAAAGCTTTCTTT. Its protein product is CASSLEFDKAFF.

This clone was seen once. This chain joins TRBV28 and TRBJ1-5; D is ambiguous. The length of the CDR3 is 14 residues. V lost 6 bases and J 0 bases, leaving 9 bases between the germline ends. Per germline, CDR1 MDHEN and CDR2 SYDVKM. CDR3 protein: CASSRALSNQPQHF. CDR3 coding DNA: TGTGCCAGCAGCCGTGCACTTAGCAATCAGCCCCAGCATTTT.

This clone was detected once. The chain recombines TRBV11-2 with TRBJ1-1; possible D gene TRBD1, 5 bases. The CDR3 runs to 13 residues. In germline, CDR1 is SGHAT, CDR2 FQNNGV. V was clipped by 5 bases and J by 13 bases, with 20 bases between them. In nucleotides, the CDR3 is TGTGCCAGCAGCCCCGGCAGGGACCAAGTTTTTTTCTTT. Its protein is CASSPGRDQVFFF.

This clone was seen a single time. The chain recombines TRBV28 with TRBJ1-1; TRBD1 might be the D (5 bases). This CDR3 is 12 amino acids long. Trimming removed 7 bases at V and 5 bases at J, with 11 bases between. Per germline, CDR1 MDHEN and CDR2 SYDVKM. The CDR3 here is CASTLRGTEAFF. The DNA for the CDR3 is TGTGCCAGCACCCTTAGGGGTACTGAAGCTTTCTTT. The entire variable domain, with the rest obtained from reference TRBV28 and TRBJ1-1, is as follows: DVKVTQSSRYLVKRTGEKVFLECVQDMDHENMFWYRQDPGLGLRLIYFSYDVKMKEKGDIPEGYSVSREKKERFSLILESASTNQTSMYLCASTLRGTEAFFGQGTRLTVV.

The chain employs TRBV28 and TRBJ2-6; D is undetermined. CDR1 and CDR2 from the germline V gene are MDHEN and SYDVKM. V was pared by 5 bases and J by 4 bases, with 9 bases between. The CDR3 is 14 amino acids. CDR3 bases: TGTGCCAGCAGTCCACCCCAGGGGGCCAACGTCCTGACTTTC. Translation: CASSPPQGANVLTF.

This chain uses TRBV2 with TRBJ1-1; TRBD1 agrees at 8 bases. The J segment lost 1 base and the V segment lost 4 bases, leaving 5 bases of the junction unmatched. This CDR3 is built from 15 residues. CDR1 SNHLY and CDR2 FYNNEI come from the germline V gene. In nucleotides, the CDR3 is TGTGCCAGCAGTGCAAGGACAGGGCCGAACACTGAAGCTTTCTTT. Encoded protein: CASSARTGPNTEAFF.

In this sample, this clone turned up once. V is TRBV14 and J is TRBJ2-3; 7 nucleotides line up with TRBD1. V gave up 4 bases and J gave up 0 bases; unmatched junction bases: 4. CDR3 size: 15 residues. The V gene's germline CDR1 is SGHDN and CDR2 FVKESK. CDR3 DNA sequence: TGTGCCAGCAGCCTAGAACAGGGGAGCACAGATACGCAGTATTTT. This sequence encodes CASSLEQGSTDTQYF. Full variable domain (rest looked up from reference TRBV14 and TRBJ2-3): EAGVTQFPSHSVIEKGQTVTLRCDPISGHDNLYWYRRVMGKEIKFLLHFVKESKQDESGMPNNRFLAERTGGTYSTLKVQPAELEDSGVYFCASSLEQGSTDTQYFGPGTRLTVL.

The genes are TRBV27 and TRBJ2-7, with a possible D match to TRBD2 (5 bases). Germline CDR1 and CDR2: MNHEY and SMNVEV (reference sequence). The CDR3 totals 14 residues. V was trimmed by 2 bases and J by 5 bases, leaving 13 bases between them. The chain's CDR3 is CASSLGPGIDEQYF. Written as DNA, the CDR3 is TGTGCCAGCAGTTTAGGCCCGGGAATCGACGAGCAGTACTTC.

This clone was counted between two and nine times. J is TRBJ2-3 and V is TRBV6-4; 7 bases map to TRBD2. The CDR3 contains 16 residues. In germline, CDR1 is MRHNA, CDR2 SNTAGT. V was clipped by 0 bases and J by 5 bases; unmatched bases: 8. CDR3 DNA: TGTGCCAGCAGTGACTCAACAGCGGGGCCGCAAGATACGCAGTATTTT. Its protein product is CASSDSTAGPQDTQYF.